The clone carrying this T cell receptor (beta chain) is a singleton in its sample. This CDR3 has 15 amino acids. Germline-derived CDR1 and CDR2 are MDHEN and SYDVKM. V was clipped by 5 bases and J by 2 bases; unmatched bases: 8. These data are taken from a study of radiotherapy plus CTLA-4 blockade in lung cancer. For the study at large: Objective responses emerged in over 15% of patients, and 31% attained disease control.

Produced via immunoSEQ multiplex PCR; TCRdb's table is partial and in-frame only. The table lists 35,000 to 40,000 clones, 86% of them singletons. The chain has TRBV28 and TRBJ2-7; TRBD1 matches 8 bases. The origin of this receptor is a human donor with non-small cell lung cancer whose response to radiotherapy plus ipilimumab could not be evaluated. The sequences come from peripheral blood, collected from a patient treated with radiotherapy plus ipilimumab. CDR3 bases: TGTGCCAGCAGTGTAAGGACAGGGAACCCCTACGAGCAGTACTTC. Encoded protein: CASSVRTGNPYEQYF.